This TCR beta chain was captured in a study of OX40 agonist ivuxolimab in advanced cancers. Study details: Patients undergoing dose escalation presented with hepatocellular carcinoma, melanoma, renal cell or head and neck cancer. Males comprised around 78% of the group, whose mean age was about 61 years (range about 20 to 79). Study-wide results and limits: Within 6 weeks, CD4+ and CD8+ blood T cells expanded clonally at 0.1 to 3.0 mg/kg.

CDR1 WSHSY and CDR2 SAAADI come from the germline V gene. The CDR3 length is 12 residues. V gave up 9 bases and J gave up 0 bases, with 8 bases separating them. Profiled with immunoSEQ multiplex PCR; TCRdb holds only in-frame clones, not every one. The sample gives approximately 6,000 clones, roughly 70% of which show up once; around 34% is in the top ten. As to this clone: The target antigen is unknown.

Material: CD4+ or CD8+ T cells sorted from blood, obtained in a trial of the OX40 agonist ivuxolimab. The receptor was isolated from an adult with an advanced solid tumor such as melanoma, head and neck, liver or kidney cancer. The rearrangement links TRBV10-2 to TRBJ1-1; D is unresolved. As DNA, the CDR3 is TGCGCCAGTGGACTGTTGAACACTGAAGCTTTCTTT. This codes for CASGLLNTEAFF.